This T cell receptor (beta chain) was observed in a study of blood T cell repertoires in COVID-19 (dated by TCRdb to between 2020 and 2021). Background on the whole study: Samples covering the acute and convalescent phases of COVID-19 were provided by collaborators in the United States, Italy and Spain. Samples were obtained from the ongoing ImmuneRACE study (first 160 participants) and from 1,254 subjects provided by 6 global collaborators. The material from the prospective study consisted of cDNA or gDNA derived from T cells, B-cell-depleted T cells, or PBMCs. Sample metadata almost always included a de-identified subject ID, COVID-19 status, age in years and sex. Where HLA class I and class II types were available, the types were taken from metadata supplied by the sample provider, not from assay-based typing. The dataset comprised deeply sampled blood TCRbeta repertoires from subjects exposed to, actively infected with, or recovered from COVID-19. The repertoires were released in a freely available public database meant as a resource for research on the immune response to SARS-CoV-2.

The immunoSEQ Assay, a bias-controlled multiplex PCR, was used to amplify TCRbeta CDR3 regions from genomic DNA. On the study's bioinformatics: The number of nucleated cells in each sample was estimated by amplification of reference gene primers within the assay. To quantify the absolute abundance of each unique TCRbeta CDR3 rearrangement, sequence reads were collapsed and filtered. For each sample, productive Simpson clonality was calculated by taking the square root of Simpson's diversity index across productive rearrangements. TCRdb holds this immuneACCESS table with in-frame rearrangements only. Some clones are missing; in checked studies, unresolved V genes explain under half, and the rest has no known cause. D and trimming were read from the DNA, whereas the V and J calls and clone size are those reported in that table. Within this sample are about 98,000 clones, with 87% of them counted one time only. Jointly, the top ten make up around 2% of the sample.

The CDR3 goes from the cysteine to the phenylalanine over 15 residues. The sequence is cut down to CDR3 DNA, 45 bases in frame from base 1. After removal of 3 bases from V and 7 bases from J, the junction retains 8 bases not matched to a gene. CDR1 and CDR2 (LGHNA, YNFKEQ) derive from the germline V gene. What the authors observed across the whole study: Clinical and demographic metadata were provided uncurated, with the amount varying by source and participant.

The collaborating institutions used their own protocols to collect whole blood in K2EDTA tubes. Collaborator samples were shipped for TCRbeta analysis as frozen whole blood, isolated PBMCs, or DNA extracted from either sample type. Concerning this clone: Its recognized antigen is unknown. It has no much larger one-base neighbor in the sample; base qualities were not kept.

This chain joins TRBV4-2 to TRBJ2-2, with 7 central nucleotides matching TRBD1. The sample was peripheral blood. The TCR was taken from a man aged 45 to 65 with active COVID-19. The CDR3 protein sequence reads: CASSQQPQGSGELFF. The nucleotide sequence reads TGTGCCAGCAGCCAGCAACCACAGGGGAGCGGGGAGCTGTTTTTT.